This TCR beta chain derives from a study of molecular identifiers for immune sequencing clone quantification. The wider study: Replicate RNA came from about 20,000 or 100,000 naive CD8 cells and was split five ways, and four parts were sequenced. Study conclusions and caveats: Effector cells kept over 97% of their molecules in clones above 20 RNA copies, while naive cells kept under 1% there.

Germline V lookup: CDR1 KGHDR, CDR2 SFDVKD. The J segment lost 7 bases and the V segment lost 5 bases, leaving 4 bases of the junction unmatched. This CDR3 spans 14 amino acids. From the PCR reads, TCRdb called clonotypes with MiXCR, one entry per CDR3 protein. The table records nearly 55,000 distinct CDR3 sequences, approximately 34% of them present only once. Naive CD8 T cells underwent sorting with the CD8+CD4-CCR7+CD45RA+ definition. This clonotype was recorded many times. As yet, its antigen is unknown. The rearrangement uses TRBV24-1 and TRBJ2-1, with 10 positions matching TRBD2. The receptor comes from a human donor in good health. Some libraries in this study had Jurkat cell RNA spiked in. The material sequenced was naive CD8+ T cells from blood, with Jurkat cell RNA spiked in. Subset indicated: FACS-sorted CD8+CD4-CCR7+CD45RA+ naive T cells. This chain's CDR3 is CATSGQLAGNEQFF. As DNA, the CDR3 is TGTGCCACCAGTGGCCAACTAGCGGGGAATGAGCAGTTCTTC.